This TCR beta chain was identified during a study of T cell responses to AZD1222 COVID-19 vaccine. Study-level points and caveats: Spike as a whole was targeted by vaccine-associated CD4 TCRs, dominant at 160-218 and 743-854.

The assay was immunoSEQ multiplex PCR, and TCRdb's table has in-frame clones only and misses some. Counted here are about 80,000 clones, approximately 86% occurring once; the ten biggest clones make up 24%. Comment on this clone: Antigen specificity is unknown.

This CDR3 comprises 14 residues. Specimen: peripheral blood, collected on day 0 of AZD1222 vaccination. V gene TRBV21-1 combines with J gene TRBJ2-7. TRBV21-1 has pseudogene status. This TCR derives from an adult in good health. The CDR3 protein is CASSMTHDSYEQYF. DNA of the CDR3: TGTGCCAGCAGCATGACGCACGACTCCTACGAGCAGTACTTC.